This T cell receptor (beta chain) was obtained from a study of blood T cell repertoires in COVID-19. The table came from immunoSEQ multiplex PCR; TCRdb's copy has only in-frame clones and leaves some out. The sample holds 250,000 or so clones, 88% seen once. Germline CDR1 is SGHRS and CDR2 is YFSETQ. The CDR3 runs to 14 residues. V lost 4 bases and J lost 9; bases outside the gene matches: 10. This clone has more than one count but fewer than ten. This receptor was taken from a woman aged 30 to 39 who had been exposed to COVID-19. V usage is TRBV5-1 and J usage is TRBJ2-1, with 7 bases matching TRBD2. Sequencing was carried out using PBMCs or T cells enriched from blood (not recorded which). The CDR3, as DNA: TGCGCCAGCAGCGCCAAGTCCAGCGGGATTGAGCAGTTCTTC. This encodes CASSAKSSGIEQFF.